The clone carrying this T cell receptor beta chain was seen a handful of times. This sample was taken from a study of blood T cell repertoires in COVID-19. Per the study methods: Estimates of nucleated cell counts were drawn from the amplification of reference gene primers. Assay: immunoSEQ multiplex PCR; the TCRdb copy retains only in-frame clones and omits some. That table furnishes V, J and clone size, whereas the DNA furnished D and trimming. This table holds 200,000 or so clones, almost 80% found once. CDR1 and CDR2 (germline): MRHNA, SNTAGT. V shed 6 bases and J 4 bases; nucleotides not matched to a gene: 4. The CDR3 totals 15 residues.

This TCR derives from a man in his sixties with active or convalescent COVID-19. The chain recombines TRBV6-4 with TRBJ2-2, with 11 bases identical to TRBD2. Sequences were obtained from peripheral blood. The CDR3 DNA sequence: TGTGCCAGCAGCGCCGGGACTAGCGGCACCGGGGAGCTGTTTTTT. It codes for CASSAGTSGTGELFF.